Below are 9 T cell receptor beta chains sequenced from a single sample in a study of T cell repertoires in cytomegalovirus infection. In TCRdb, the reads were re-called with MiXCR into one record per CDR3 protein. The profile covers 350,000 to 500,000 distinct CDR3 sequences, with approximately 31% appearing a single time and roughly 13% taken by the ten largest. The sequenced material came from PBMCs. The receptors derive from a human donor in good health (CMV status not recorded). Some clones in this sample may be carry-over from other donors' samples.

The V gene is TRBV15, the J gene TRBJ2-7; D gene uncertain. V shed 1 base and J shed 4 bases, with 8 bases lying between them. The CDR3 is 13 amino acids. Germline CDR1 reads LNHNV; CDR2 reads YYDKDF (reference sequence). CDR3 sequence reads: CATSRVLGYEQYF. The CDR3 DNA reads as TGTGCCACCAGCAGAGTATTGGGGTACGAGCAGTACTTC.

This clonotype came up many times. Mismatch with germline at one junction end may stem from a read error. The chain combines TRBV7-6 with TRBJ2-5; 12 bases map to TRBD2. The CDR3 sequence is 14 residues long. Germline CDR1 and CDR2: SGHVS and FNYEAQ. The DNA for the CDR3 is TGTGCCAGCAGCCTAGCGGGGGGGCTGCAGACCCAGTACTTC. Translated, it gives CASSLAGGLQTQYF.

Only a few counts were recorded for this clonotype. The chain couples TRBV5-1 to TRBJ2-1; 10 bases fit TRBD2. The CDR3 has 20 residues. The V gene's germline CDR1 is SGHRS and CDR2 YFSETQ. Losses at the gene ends were 4 bases for V and 8 bases for J; bases not matched to a gene: 24. CDR3 loop: CASSRTPGGASGGAMDEQFF. The CDR3 nucleotides are TGCGCCAGCAGCCGAACGCCAGGGGGGGCTAGCGGGGGAGCAATGGATGAGCAGTTCTTC.

Note on this clonotype: A much larger clonotype is one base distant, so this may be a read error. Likely a read error: the CDR3 ends without its conserved phenylalanine or tryptophan. The CDR3, as DNA: TGTGCCAGCAGCCAAGATTTGTCCGGGCTCATTTTGCCAGATACGCAGTATTTG. It is translated as CASSQDLSGLILPDTQYL. The chain links TRBV14 to TRBJ2-3; no definite D call. This CDR3 has 18 residues. Germline values: CDR1 SGHDN, CDR2 FVKESK. Deletions cut 0 bases from V and 4 bases from J, with 20 bases between.

This clonotype was seen ten or more times. The chain combines TRBV7-8 with TRBJ2-1; a weak D match, TRBD2 (5 bases). Trimming removed 5 bases at V and 2 bases at J, with 16 bases between. In germline, CDR1 is SGHVS, CDR2 FQNEAQ. This CDR3 is 16 amino acids long. The CDR3 reads CASSTRVAMAYNEQFF. In DNA, the CDR3 is TGTGCCAGCAGCACTAGAGTAGCGATGGCCTACAATGAGCAGTTCTTC.

As to this clonotype: Likely a read error: the CDR3 ends without its conserved phenylalanine or tryptophan. The rearrangement joins TRBV29-1 to TRBJ2-5; D might be TRBD2 (7 bases). Per the germline V gene, CDR1 is SQVTM and CDR2 is ANQGSEA. The CDR3 spans 12 residues. The CDR3 DNA sequence: TGCAGAGTTAGGGGGGGTGGAGAGACCCAGTACTGC. It encodes CRVRGGGETQYC.

The J gene is TRBJ1-1, the V gene TRBV6-1; 7 nucleotides align to TRBD1. The CDR3 consists of 15 residues. V lost 5 bases to trimming and J lost 2 bases; unmatched junction nucleotides: 8. Germline CDR1 reads MNHNS; CDR2 reads SASEGT. Here the CDR3 DNA reads TGTGCCAGCAGTCCTAGGAGGGACAGAAACACTGAAGCTTTCTTT. Translating it yields CASSPRRDRNTEAFF.

This clonotype showed up just a few times. This rearrangement joins TRBV4-1 to TRBJ1-2, with TRBD1 as a possible D gene (6 bases). Germline CDR1 reads MGHRA; CDR2 reads YSYEKL. V lost 0 bases to trimming and J lost 6 bases, with 17 bases between them. The CDR3 has 16 residues. The CDR3 here is CASSQEGVQGTNGYTF. CDR3 DNA: TGCGCCAGCAGCCAAGAGGGGGTTCAAGGGACAAATGGCTACACCTTC.

The table lists this clonotype with a count of one. With a much larger clone just one base away, this may be a read error. The conserved phenylalanine or tryptophan normally closing the CDR3 is absent here, so this likely arose from a read error. The rearrangement joins TRBV7-2 to TRBJ2-2; no firm D call. The CDR3 contains 14 residues. Between the trimmed V and J ends, which lost 4 bases and 6 bases, there was a span of 12 bases. The germline CDR1 and CDR2 sequences are SGHTA and FQGNSA. The CDR3: CASSSDVRAGELFL. CDR3 nucleotide sequence: TGTGCCAGCAGCTCCGACGTACGGGCCGGGGAGCTGTTTTTG.